This TCR beta chain is drawn from a study of blood T cell repertoires in COVID-19. Individuals aged about 18 to 89 years were recruited from roughly 22 US areas. Membership in each cohort depended on participant-reported clinical history. Symptom resolution, clearance, or two negative PCRs marked the recovered donors of Cohort 3. The authors' processing: For nucleated cells, counts were estimated from reference gene primer amplification. Assay used: immunoSEQ multiplex PCR; TCRdb lists only in-frame clones, some missing. V and J calls plus clone size are reproduced from that table; the DNA served to infer D and trimming. The repertoire holds about 210,000 clones, with 85% as singletons. The receptor's source is a man aged 35-49 years who had recovered from COVID-19. Sequencing was performed on PBMCs or T cells enriched from blood (not recorded which).

The CDR3 DNA sequence: TGTGCCACCAGCAGGCCGTCTGGGCTATATAATGAAAAACTGTTTTTT. Translation: CATSRPSGLYNEKLFF. This chain connects TRBV15 to TRBJ1-4; D is undetermined. The CDR3 runs to 16 residues. In germline, CDR1 is LNHNV, CDR2 YYDKDF (reference sequence). The V end was cut by 3 bases, the J end by 4 bases, with 15 bases between.